This T cell receptor (beta chain) was sequenced in a study of blood T cell repertoires in COVID-19. TCRdb's copy holds only in-frame clones and misses some; the assay was immunoSEQ multiplex PCR. This table has 130,000 or so clones, around 85% appearing once. This clone came up once. The CDR3 consists of 15 residues. Per the germline V gene, CDR1 is MRHNA and CDR2 is SNTAGT. V was shortened by 5 bases and J by 0 bases, with 10 bases between the two germline ends. The chain combines TRBV6-4 with TRBJ2-2, with a tentative D call TRBD1 (6 bases). Sequenced: peripheral blood. This clonotype was sampled from a man aged 55 to 69 with acute or convalescent COVID-19. The CDR3 DNA reads TGTGCCAGCAGTCCCGGACAGTCGAACACCGGGGAGCTGTTTTTT. Translation: CASSPGQSNTGELFF.